This TCR beta chain comes out of a study of cytotoxic CD8 clonotypes in ibrutinib-treated CLL. Study results and limitations: Clonality went up at ibrutinib response and then declined back toward baseline at progression.

The assay was immunoSEQ multiplex PCR, and TCRdb's table has in-frame clones only and misses some. The sample yields tens of thousands of clones, more than 70% seen once. A word on this clone: Its antigen is not identified.

CDR3 length: 13 amino acids. J was trimmed by 4 bases and V by 4 bases; bases with no gene match: 3. Germline V gene data show CDR1 as MGHRA and CDR2 as YSYEKL. Sequencing used PBMCs, obtained at disease progression, from a patient treated with ibrutinib. The source is a human donor with chronic lymphocytic leukemia. J is TRBJ2-5 and V is TRBV4-1, with 7 bases lining up with TRBD2. The chain's CDR3 is CASSRGLRETQYF. The CDR3 nucleotides are TGCGCCAGCAGCCGGGGACTAAGAGAGACCCAGTACTTC.